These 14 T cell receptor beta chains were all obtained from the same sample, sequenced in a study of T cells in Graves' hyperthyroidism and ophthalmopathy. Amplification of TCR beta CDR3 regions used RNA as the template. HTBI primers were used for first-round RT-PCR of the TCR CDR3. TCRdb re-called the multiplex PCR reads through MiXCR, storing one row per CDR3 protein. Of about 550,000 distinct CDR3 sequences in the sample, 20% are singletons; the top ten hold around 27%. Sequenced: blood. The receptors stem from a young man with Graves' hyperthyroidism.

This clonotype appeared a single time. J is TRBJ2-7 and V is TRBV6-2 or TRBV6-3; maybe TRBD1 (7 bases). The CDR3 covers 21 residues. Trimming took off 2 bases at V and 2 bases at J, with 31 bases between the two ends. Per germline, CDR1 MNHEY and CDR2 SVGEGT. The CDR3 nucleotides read TGTGCCAGCAGTTACGTTCTCCGGGACAGACTCTATAGCGGATCTCCCTACGAGCAGTACTTC. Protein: CASSYVLRDRLYSGSPYEQYF.

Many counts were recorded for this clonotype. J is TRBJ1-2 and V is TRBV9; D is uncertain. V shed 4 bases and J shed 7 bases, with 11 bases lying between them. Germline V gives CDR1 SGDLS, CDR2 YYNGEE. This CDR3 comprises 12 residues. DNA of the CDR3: TGTGCCAGCAGCACCGGACTAGGTGGCTACACCTTC. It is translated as CASSTGLGGYTF.

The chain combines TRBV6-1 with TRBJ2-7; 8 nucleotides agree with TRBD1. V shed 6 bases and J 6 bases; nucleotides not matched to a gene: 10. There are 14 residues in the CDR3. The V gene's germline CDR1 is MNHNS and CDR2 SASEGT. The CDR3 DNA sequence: TGTGCCAGCAGATGGACAGGGCCAACGGGCGAGCAGTACTTC. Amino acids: CASRWTGPTGEQYF.

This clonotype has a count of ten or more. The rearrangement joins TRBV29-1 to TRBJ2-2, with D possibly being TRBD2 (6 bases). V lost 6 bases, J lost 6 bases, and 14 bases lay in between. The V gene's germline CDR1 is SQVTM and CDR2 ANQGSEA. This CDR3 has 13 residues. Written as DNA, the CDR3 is TGCAGCGTGGGAGCTAGCGTTGCCGGGGAGCTGTTTTTT. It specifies CSVGASVAGELFF.

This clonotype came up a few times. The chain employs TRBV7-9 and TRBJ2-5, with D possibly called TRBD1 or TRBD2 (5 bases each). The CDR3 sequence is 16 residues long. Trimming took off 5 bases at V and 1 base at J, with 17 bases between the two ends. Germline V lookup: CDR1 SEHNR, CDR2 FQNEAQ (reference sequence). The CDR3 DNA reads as TGTGCCAGCAGCCTCCGGGACGGGCTGGGCCAAGAGACCCAGTACTTC. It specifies CASSLRDGLGQETQYF.

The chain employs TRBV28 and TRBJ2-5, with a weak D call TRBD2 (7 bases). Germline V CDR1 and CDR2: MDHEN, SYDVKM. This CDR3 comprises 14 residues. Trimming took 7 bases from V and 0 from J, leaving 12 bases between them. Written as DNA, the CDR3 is TGTGCCAGCACCCTAGGGGGGGACCAAGAGACCCAGTACTTC. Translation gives CASTLGGDQETQYF. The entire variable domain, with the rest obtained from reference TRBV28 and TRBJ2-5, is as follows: DVKVTQSSRYLVKRTGEKVFLECVQDMDHENMFWYRQDPGLGLRLIYFSYDVKMKEKGDIPEGYSVSREKKERFSLILESASTNQTSMYLCASTLGGDQETQYFGPGTRLLVL.

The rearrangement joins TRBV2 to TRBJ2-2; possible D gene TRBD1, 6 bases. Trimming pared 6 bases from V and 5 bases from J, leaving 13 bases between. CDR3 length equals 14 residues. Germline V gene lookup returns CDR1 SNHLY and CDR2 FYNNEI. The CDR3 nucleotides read TGTGCCAGCAGACCAGGGGTCGATACCGGGGAGCTGTTTTTT. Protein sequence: CASRPGVDTGELFF.

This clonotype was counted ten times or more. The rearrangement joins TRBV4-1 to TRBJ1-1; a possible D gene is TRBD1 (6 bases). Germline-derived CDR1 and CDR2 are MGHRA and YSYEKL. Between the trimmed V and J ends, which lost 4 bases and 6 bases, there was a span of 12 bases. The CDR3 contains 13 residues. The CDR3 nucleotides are TGCGCCAGCAGCCGGTTCAGGGGAGCTGAAGCTTTCTTT. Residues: CASSRFRGAEAFF.

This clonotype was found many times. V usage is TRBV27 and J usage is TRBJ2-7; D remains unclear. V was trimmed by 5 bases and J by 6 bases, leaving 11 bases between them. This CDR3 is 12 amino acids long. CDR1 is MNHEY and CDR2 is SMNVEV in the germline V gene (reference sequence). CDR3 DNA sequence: TGTGCCAGCAGTCCGGGCCCCCCCGAGCAGTACTTC. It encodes CASSPGPPEQYF.

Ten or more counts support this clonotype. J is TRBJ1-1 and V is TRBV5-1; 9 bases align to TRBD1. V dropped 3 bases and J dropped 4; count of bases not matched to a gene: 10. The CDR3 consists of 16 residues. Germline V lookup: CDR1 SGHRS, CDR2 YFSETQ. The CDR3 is CASSSLRGQGLTEAFF. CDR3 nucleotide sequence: TGCGCCAGCAGCTCCCTCCGGGGACAGGGTCTCACTGAAGCTTTCTTT.

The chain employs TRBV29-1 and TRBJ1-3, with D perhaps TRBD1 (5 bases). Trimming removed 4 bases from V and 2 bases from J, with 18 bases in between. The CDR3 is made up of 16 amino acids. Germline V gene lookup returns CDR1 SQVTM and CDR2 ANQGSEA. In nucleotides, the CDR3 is TGCAGCGTTGGGGGGGGTAGGGGAAGCCCTGGAAACACCATATATTTT. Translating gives CSVGGGRGSPGNTIYF.

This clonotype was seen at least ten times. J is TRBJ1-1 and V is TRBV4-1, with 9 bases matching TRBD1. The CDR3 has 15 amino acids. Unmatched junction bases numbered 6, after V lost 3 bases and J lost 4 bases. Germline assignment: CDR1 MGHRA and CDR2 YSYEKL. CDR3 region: CASSQKQGASTEAFF. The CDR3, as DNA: TGCGCCAGCAGCCAGAAACAGGGGGCGAGCACTGAAGCTTTCTTT.

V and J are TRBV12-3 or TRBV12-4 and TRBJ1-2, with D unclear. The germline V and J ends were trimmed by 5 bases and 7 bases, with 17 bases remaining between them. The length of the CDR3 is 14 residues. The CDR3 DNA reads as TGTGCCAGCAGTCCCTGGGCGGTTCACGGTGGCTACACCTTC. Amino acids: CASSPWAVHGGYTF.

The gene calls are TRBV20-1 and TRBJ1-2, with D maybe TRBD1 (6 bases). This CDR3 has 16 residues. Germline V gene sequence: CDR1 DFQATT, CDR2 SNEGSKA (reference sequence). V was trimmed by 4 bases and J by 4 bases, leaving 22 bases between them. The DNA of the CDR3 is TGCAGTGCTACTAGGGGGAGGCGTAAACGATTCTATGGCTACACCTTC. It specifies CSATRGRRKRFYGYTF.